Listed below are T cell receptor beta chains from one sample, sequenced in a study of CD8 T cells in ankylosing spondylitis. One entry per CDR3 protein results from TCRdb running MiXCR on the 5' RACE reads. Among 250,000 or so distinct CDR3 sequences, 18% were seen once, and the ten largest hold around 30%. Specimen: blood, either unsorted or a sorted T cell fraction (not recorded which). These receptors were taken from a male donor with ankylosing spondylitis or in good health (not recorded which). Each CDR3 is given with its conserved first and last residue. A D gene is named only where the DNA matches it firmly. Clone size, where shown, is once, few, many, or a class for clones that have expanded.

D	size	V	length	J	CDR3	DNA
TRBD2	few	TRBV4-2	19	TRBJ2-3	CASSQDMTSGSFHTDTQYF	TGTGCCAGCAGCCAAGATATGACTAGCGGGAGTTTCCACACAGATACGCAGTATTTT
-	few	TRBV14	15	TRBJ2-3	CASSQDMETTDTQYF	TGTGCCAGCAGCCAAGATATGGAAACCACAGATACGCAGTATTTT
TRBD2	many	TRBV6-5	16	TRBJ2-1	CASSYGAGGKDNEQFF	TGTGCCAGCAGTTACGGGGCGGGAGGGAAGGACAATGAGCAGTTCTTC
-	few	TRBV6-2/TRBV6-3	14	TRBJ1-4	CAAAEELPNEKLFF	TGTGCCGCAGCAGAGGAGTTGCCTAATGAAAAACTGTTTTTT
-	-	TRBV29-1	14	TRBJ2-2	CSVETAGGTGELFF	TGCAGCGTTGAAACCGCAGGAGGCACCGGGGAGCTGTTTTTT
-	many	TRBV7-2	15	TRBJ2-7	CASSLVGGERYEQYF	TGTGCCAGCAGCTTAGTCGGCGGGGAAAGGTACGAGCAGTACTTC
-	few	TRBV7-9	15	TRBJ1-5	CASSLAGGIDQPQHF	TGTGCCAGCAGCTTAGCAGGGGGAATCGATCAGCCCCAGCATTTT
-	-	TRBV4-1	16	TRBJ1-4	CASSQASLTGEEKLFF	TGCGCCAGCAGCCAAGCCAGCTTAACCGGGGAGGAAAAACTGTTTTTT
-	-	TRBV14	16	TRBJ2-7	CASSQEGSVFPYEQYF	TGTGCCAGCAGCCAAGAGGGTAGCGTCTTCCCCTACGAGCAGTACTTC
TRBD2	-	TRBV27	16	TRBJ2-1	CASSSGTSGAYNEQFF	TGTGCCAGCAGTTCAGGGACTAGCGGAGCTTACAATGAGCAGTTCTTC
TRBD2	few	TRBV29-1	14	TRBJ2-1	CSVVGLAGGDEQFF	TGCAGCGTTGTTGGCCTAGCGGGAGGCGATGAGCAGTTCTTC
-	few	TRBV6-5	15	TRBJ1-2	CASSYNREANYGYTF	TGTGCCAGCAGTTACAACAGGGAAGCTAACTATGGCTACACCTTC
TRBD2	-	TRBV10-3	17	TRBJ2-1	CAISESSGTSDYNEQFF	TGTGCCATCAGTGAGTCGTCAGGGACTAGCGATTACAATGAGCAGTTCTTC
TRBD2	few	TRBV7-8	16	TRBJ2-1	CASSLLGGRAYNEQFF	TGTGCCAGCAGCTTATTGGGGGGGAGAGCCTACAATGAGCAGTTCTTC
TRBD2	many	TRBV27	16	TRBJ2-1	CASSLYAGGSYNEQFF	TGTGCCAGCAGTTTATACGCGGGGGGTTCCTACAATGAGCAGTTCTTC
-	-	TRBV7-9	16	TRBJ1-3	CASSALLGEKGNTIYF	TGTGCCAGCAGCGCGCTATTGGGAGAAAAAGGAAACACCATATATTTT